This is a list of T cell receptor beta chains from one sample in a study of CD8+CD57+ T cells in acquired aplastic anemia. TCRdb used MiXCR to reprocess the reads, holding one entry per CDR3 protein. The data contain some 180,000 distinct CDR3 sequences, roughly half of them singletons. Sequencing was carried out using sorted CD4+, CD8+, or CD8+CD57+ T cells (not recorded which) from PBMCs. The receptors here all came from a human donor in good health. Both conserved end residues are part of each CDR3. Each record gives: J gene, D gene, clone size, V gene, CDR3 protein, CDR3 DNA. A D gene is named only where the DNA matches it firmly. Size values are once, few and many counts, or a class for expanded clones, and some rows have none.

>TRBJ2-4|NA|few|TRBV7-2
CASSLRLVANIQYF
TGTGCCAGCAGCTTACGTCTAGTTGCAAACATTCAGTACTTC
>TRBJ2-7|TRBD2|NA|TRBV25-1
CASSEGGWSSYEQYF
TGTGCCAGCAGTGAGGGAGGGTGGTCGTCCTACGAGCAGTACTTC
>TRBJ2-3|TRBD2|NA|TRBV7-9
CASSLSRERDTQYF
TGTGCCAGCAGCTTATCGCGGGAGAGAGATACGCAGTATTTT
>TRBJ2-6|TRBD1|many|TRBV6-5
CASSYEQGAVGANVLTF
TGTGCCAGCAGTTACGAGCAGGGGGCGGTCGGGGCCAACGTCCTGACTTTC
>TRBJ1-5|TRBD1|NA|TRBV2
CASRGTGAQPQHF
TGTGCCAGCAGGGGGACAGGGGCTCAGCCCCAGCATTTT
>TRBJ2-1|NA|many|TRBV9
CASSLTHMKSSYNEQFF
TGTGCCAGCAGCTTAACCCACATGAAGAGCTCCTACAATGAGCAGTTCTTC
>TRBJ1-5|NA|NA|TRBV29-1
CSVRTGTSNQPQHF
TGCAGCGTGAGGACGGGTACTAGCAATCAGCCCCAGCATTTT
>TRBJ2-5|NA|NA|TRBV6-5
CASSYVSQETQYF
TGTGCCAGCAGTTACGTCTCACAAGAGACCCAGTACTTC
>TRBJ2-1|TRBD2|many|TRBV5-4
CASRFAGTSGRGSYNEQFF
TGTGCCAGCAGATTCGCCGGGACTAGCGGGAGGGGCTCCTACAATGAGCAGTTCTTC
>TRBJ2-7|TRBD1|NA|TRBV5-4
CASSLWDRASYEQYF
TGTGCCAGCAGCTTATGGGACAGGGCCTCCTACGAGCAGTACTTC
>TRBJ2-1|NA|NA|TRBV10-3
CATQIGDSYNEQFF
TGTGCCACCCAAATAGGAGACTCCTACAATGAGCAGTTCTTC
>TRBJ2-7|TRBD2|NA|TRBV29-1
CSVTVGGLREQYF
TGCAGCGTGACAGTTGGGGGACTAAGGGAGCAGTACTTC
>TRBJ1-2|TRBD1|many|TRBV12-3/TRBV12-4
CASSIRQGGYGYTF
TGTGCCAGCAGTATTCGACAGGGTGGCTATGGCTACACCTTC
>TRBJ1-1|TRBD1|few|TRBV5-1
CASSPTQGAVYTEAFF
TGCGCCAGCAGCCCAACACAGGGGGCGGTGTACACTGAAGCTTTCTTT
>TRBJ1-4|NA|NA|TRBV5-8
CASSYGIGGNEKLFF
TGTGCCAGCAGCTATGGGATAGGGGGGAATGAAAAACTGTTTTTT
>TRBJ2-5|NA|NA|TRBV15
CATSRDHSIHGETQYF
TGTGCCACCAGCAGAGATCACAGCATCCACGGGGAGACCCAGTACTTC
>TRBJ2-1|NA|NA|TRBV2
CASSVGLPNEQFF
TGTGCCAGCAGTGTGGGACTTCCGAATGAGCAGTTCTTC
>TRBJ1-1|NA|many|TRBV6-5
CASNDARDTEAFF
TGTGCCAGCAACGACGCCAGGGACACTGAAGCTTTCTTT
>TRBJ2-5|NA|many|TRBV5-1
CASSFARAGGETQYF
TGCGCCAGCAGCTTTGCACGAGCAGGGGGGGAGACCCAGTACTTC
>TRBJ2-3|NA|many|TRBV5-1
CASSGLAIDTQYF
TGCGCCAGCAGCGGGCTAGCGATCGATACGCAGTATTTT
>TRBJ1-6|TRBD1|many|TRBV4-3
CASSQEGGQGYSPLHF
TGCGCCAGCAGCCAAGAGGGCGGACAGGGTTATTCACCCCTCCACTTT
>TRBJ2-3|TRBD1|few|TRBV24-1
CATSETGTGILDTQYF
TGTGCCACCAGTGAGACCGGGACAGGGATTTTAGATACGCAGTATTTT
>TRBJ2-3|NA|NA|TRBV24-1
CATSDRYQGGGSTDTQYF
TGTGCCACCAGTGATCGATACCAGGGAGGTGGGAGCACAGATACGCAGTATTTT
>TRBJ1-5|TRBD1|many|TRBV7-9
CASSITGEHGQPQHF
TGTGCCAGCAGCATTACAGGGGAACATGGTCAGCCCCAGCATTTT
>TRBJ1-1|NA|NA|TRBV2
CASSEALGGGLNTEAFF
TGTGCCAGCAGTGAAGCACTAGGGGGGGGCTTAAACACTGAAGCTTTCTTT
>TRBJ1-5|TRBD1|NA|TRBV2
CASSIQGVSNQPQHF
TGTGCCAGCAGCATACAGGGGGTGAGCAATCAGCCCCAGCATTTT
>TRBJ2-3|TRBD1|many|TRBV6-2/TRBV6-3
CASSYSFRDRGSDTQYF
TGTGCCAGCAGTTACTCTTTCCGGGACAGGGGGTCGGATACGCAGTATTTT
>TRBJ2-3|NA|many|TRBV20-1
CSASRRLTGTDTQYF
TGCAGTGCTAGCCGGAGGTTAACCGGCACAGATACGCAGTATTTT
>TRBJ1-1|NA|many|TRBV25-1
CASRRGPEAFF
TGTGCCAGCAGAAGAGGGCCTGAAGCTTTCTTT
>TRBJ2-3|NA|once|TRBV7-8
CASDDRTDTQYF
TGTGCCAGCGATGATCGCACAGATACGCAGTATTTT
>TRBJ1-1|TRBD1|many|TRBV10-3
CAISDTGDTEAFF
TGTGCCATCAGTGACACAGGGGACACTGAAGCTTTCTTT